This T cell receptor (beta chain) is drawn from a study of control samples from healthy donors and cancer patients. Clones were sequenced by immunoSEQ multiplex PCR, and TCRdb holds only the in-frame ones, with some missing. The sample lists approximately 150,000 clones, approximately 86% seen once, with under 2% in the top ten. V lost 5 bases and J 0 bases, leaving 4 bases between the germline ends. Germline V gene data show CDR1 as DFQATT and CDR2 as SNEGSKA (reference sequence). CDR3 length: 11 amino acids. The material sequenced was blood. The chain recombines TRBV20-1 with TRBJ1-1, with no clear D. This TCR came from a man younger than 30 in good health. CDR3 sequence (DNA): TGCAGTGCTCGCCTGAACACTGAAGCTTTCTTT. This gives the protein CSARLNTEAFF.